This T cell receptor beta chain was identified during a study of blood T cell repertoires in COVID-19. V lost 0 bases and J lost 10; bases outside the gene matches: 13. Per germline, CDR1 LGHNA and CDR2 YNFKEQ. The CDR3 runs 17 residues. Original methodology: Amplification of reference gene primers provided the estimated nucleated cell counts. Sequenced by immunoSEQ multiplex PCR; TCRdb stores in-frame clones only, minus some. V, J and clone size were drawn from that table, and D and trimming were deduced from the DNA. Of around 60,000 clones listed, 88% are singletons. The genes are TRBV4-2 and TRBJ1-5; 9 nucleotides agree with TRBD1. Source material: peripheral blood. The clonotype comes from a human donor in a cohort sampled during active COVID-19. Written as DNA, the CDR3 is TGTGCCAGCAGCCAAGATTGGGGGGGACAGGGCAAATATCCCCAGCATTTT. Translating gives CASSQDWGGQGKYPQHF.